These 18 T cell receptor beta chains were all obtained from the same sample, sequenced in a study of CXCR3-negative and CXCR3-positive naive CD8 T cells (dated by TCRdb to about 2019). These reads were obtained on a NextSeq 550. The Human TCR Profiling Kit (MiLaboratory) was used to make UMI-labeled 5' RACE TRB cDNA libraries. Once TCRdb had reprocessed the reads, it stored one entry per CDR3 protein sequence and supplied no DNA. Per the sample table, the count is around 140,000 distinct CDR3 sequences. The ten most abundant clones make up 0.25% to 0.35% of the sample. Material for sequencing was naive CXCR3- CD8+ T cells from blood. Sample cell subset or site, as interpreted from the label and publication: CD45RO-CCR7+CD27+CD95- naive CD8+ T cells lacking CXCR3 (TNR3-). These receptor sequences come from a human donor in good health. Some clones in this sample may be carry-over from other donors' samples.

The CDR3: CSVEDREDPTDTQYF. The rearrangement joins TRBV29-1 to TRBJ2-3; TCRdb gives TRBD2 as the D gene, but with no DNA this cannot be confirmed. Germline CDR1 and CDR2: SQVTM and ANQGSEA. This CDR3 contains 15 residues.

The CDR3 here is CASSRQREGRYGEQYF. This rearrangement joins TRBV7-9 to TRBJ2-7; the D call of TRBD2 rests on TCRdb alone, since no DNA is present to check it. This CDR3 comprises 16 residues. Germline CDR1 is SEHNR and CDR2 is FQNEAQ (reference sequence).

The CDR3 loop reads CASSPAGTGGEQFF. J is TRBJ2-1 and V is TRBV12-3 or TRBV12-4; TCRdb's D gene call, TRBD1, goes unchecked for lack of DNA. The CDR3 extends over 14 amino acids.

J is TRBJ2-7 and V is TRBV4-1. The CDR3 has 13 residues. Germline CDR1 reads MGHRA; CDR2 reads YSYEKL. CDR3 region: CASSQGPNDEQYF.

V usage is TRBV4-3 and J usage is TRBJ2-2. CDR1 and CDR2 (germline): LGHNA, YSLEER. The CDR3 sequence is 15 residues long. CDR3 region: CASSQDVYGTGELFF.

V gene TRBV7-9 combines with J gene TRBJ2-3; TCRdb selects TRBD2, and the lack of DNA leaves this call unchecked. Germline V gene lookup returns CDR1 SEHNR and CDR2 FQNEAQ (reference sequence). The CDR3 sequence is 20 residues long. CDR3 sequence: CASSSVRAGGRVRNTDTQYF.

The chain joins TRBV7-9 to TRBJ2-1; checking the TCRdb D call of TRBD2 is not possible without DNA. The germline CDR1 and CDR2 sequences are SEHNR and FQNEAQ (reference sequence). The CDR3 has 14 amino acids. CDR3: CASSLSSGGLQQFF.

The rearrangement links TRBV12-3 or TRBV12-4 to TRBJ2-3; the D gene TCRdb calls, TRBD2, cannot be checked with no DNA. The CDR3 contains 16 residues. CDR3: CASSSEREPHTDTQYF.

The V call is TRBV29-1, the J call TRBJ2-4; the D gene TCRdb calls, TRBD1, cannot be checked with no DNA. Germline loops: CDR1 SQVTM, CDR2 ANQGSEA. This CDR3 has 12 amino acids. CDR3 loop: CSVEGGGNIQYF.

The chain uses TRBV6-9 and TRBJ2-1; TCRdb's D call, TRBD1, is unchecked because there is no DNA. Germline V gives CDR1 MNHGY, CDR2 SVAAGI. The length of the CDR3 is 15 residues. CDR3 sequence: CASSWPGQGVNEQFF.

J is TRBJ1-3 and V is TRBV29-1; TCRdb outputs TRBD1, but without DNA this stays unchecked. Germline V lookup: CDR1 SQVTM, CDR2 ANQGSEA. This CDR3 contains 15 residues. Here the CDR3 reads CSVEDPDRELDTIYF.

The chain is built from TRBV3-2 and TRBJ2-1; TCRdb outputs TRBD1, but without DNA this stays unchecked. TRBV3-2 is deemed a pseudogene. The CDR3 sequence is 17 residues long. The CDR3 here is CASSQELTRGLGDEQFF.

V gene TRBV6-2 or TRBV6-3 combines with J gene TRBJ2-3; TCRdb's D call of TRBD1 is untestable without DNA. CDR3 length equals 16 residues. The germline gives CDR1 MNHEY, CDR2 SVGEGT. The CDR3 region is CASRTFETPEEDAQYF.

The chain recombines TRBV25-1 with TRBJ2-1; without DNA, the TCRdb call of TRBD2 cannot be checked. Germline V gene lookup returns CDR1 MGHDK and CDR2 SYGVNS. The CDR3 covers 13 residues. This chain's CDR3 is CASSEFGRYEQFF.

The CDR3 reads CSVDPGQGYEQFF. The genes are TRBV29-1 and TRBJ2-1; with no DNA, the TCRdb D assignment of TRBD1 cannot be verified. CDR1 is SQVTM and CDR2 is ANQGSEA in the germline V gene. This CDR3 spans 13 amino acids.

The rearrangement joins TRBV29-1 to TRBJ2-7; TCRdb selects TRBD1, and the lack of DNA leaves this call unchecked. This CDR3 has 14 residues. CDR1 is SQVTM and CDR2 is ANQGSEA in the germline V gene. The CDR3 loop is CSVHGVGAPYEQYF.

This chain joins TRBV20-1 and TRBJ2-7. Per the germline V gene, CDR1 is DFQATT and CDR2 is SNEGSKA (reference sequence). The CDR3 runs to 13 residues. CDR3 region: CSARIRSSYEQYF.

This CDR3 is CSVVALAEEAFF. The rearrangement joins TRBV29-1 to TRBJ1-1; TCRdb's D call of TRBD1 is untestable without DNA. The CDR3 extends over 12 amino acids. Per germline, CDR1 SQVTM and CDR2 ANQGSEA.